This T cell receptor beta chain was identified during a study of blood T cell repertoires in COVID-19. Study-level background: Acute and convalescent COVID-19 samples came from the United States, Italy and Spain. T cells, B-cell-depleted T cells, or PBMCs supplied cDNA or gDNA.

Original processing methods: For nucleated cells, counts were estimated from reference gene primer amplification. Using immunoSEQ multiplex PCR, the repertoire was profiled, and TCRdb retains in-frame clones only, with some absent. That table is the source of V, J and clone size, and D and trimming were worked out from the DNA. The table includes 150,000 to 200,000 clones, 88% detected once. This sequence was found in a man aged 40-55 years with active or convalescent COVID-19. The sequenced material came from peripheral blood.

CDR3 bases: TGTGCCAGCAGCTTAAGGAGCTCCTACAATGAGCAGTTCTTC. Amino acids: CASSLRSSYNEQFF. The V and J genes are TRBV5-8 and TRBJ2-1; no reliable D call. The V gene's germline CDR1 is SGHTS and CDR2 YDEGEE. The CDR3 sequence is 14 residues long. Trimming removed 2 bases at V and 0 bases at J, with 6 bases between. Together with reference TRBV5-8 and TRBJ2-1, the CDR3 gives the full variable domain: EAGVTQSPTHLIKTRGQQATLRCSPISGHTSVYWYQQALGLGLQFLLWYDEGEERNRGNFPPRFSGRQFPNYSSELNVNALELEDSALYLCASSLRSSYNEQFFGPGTRLTVL.